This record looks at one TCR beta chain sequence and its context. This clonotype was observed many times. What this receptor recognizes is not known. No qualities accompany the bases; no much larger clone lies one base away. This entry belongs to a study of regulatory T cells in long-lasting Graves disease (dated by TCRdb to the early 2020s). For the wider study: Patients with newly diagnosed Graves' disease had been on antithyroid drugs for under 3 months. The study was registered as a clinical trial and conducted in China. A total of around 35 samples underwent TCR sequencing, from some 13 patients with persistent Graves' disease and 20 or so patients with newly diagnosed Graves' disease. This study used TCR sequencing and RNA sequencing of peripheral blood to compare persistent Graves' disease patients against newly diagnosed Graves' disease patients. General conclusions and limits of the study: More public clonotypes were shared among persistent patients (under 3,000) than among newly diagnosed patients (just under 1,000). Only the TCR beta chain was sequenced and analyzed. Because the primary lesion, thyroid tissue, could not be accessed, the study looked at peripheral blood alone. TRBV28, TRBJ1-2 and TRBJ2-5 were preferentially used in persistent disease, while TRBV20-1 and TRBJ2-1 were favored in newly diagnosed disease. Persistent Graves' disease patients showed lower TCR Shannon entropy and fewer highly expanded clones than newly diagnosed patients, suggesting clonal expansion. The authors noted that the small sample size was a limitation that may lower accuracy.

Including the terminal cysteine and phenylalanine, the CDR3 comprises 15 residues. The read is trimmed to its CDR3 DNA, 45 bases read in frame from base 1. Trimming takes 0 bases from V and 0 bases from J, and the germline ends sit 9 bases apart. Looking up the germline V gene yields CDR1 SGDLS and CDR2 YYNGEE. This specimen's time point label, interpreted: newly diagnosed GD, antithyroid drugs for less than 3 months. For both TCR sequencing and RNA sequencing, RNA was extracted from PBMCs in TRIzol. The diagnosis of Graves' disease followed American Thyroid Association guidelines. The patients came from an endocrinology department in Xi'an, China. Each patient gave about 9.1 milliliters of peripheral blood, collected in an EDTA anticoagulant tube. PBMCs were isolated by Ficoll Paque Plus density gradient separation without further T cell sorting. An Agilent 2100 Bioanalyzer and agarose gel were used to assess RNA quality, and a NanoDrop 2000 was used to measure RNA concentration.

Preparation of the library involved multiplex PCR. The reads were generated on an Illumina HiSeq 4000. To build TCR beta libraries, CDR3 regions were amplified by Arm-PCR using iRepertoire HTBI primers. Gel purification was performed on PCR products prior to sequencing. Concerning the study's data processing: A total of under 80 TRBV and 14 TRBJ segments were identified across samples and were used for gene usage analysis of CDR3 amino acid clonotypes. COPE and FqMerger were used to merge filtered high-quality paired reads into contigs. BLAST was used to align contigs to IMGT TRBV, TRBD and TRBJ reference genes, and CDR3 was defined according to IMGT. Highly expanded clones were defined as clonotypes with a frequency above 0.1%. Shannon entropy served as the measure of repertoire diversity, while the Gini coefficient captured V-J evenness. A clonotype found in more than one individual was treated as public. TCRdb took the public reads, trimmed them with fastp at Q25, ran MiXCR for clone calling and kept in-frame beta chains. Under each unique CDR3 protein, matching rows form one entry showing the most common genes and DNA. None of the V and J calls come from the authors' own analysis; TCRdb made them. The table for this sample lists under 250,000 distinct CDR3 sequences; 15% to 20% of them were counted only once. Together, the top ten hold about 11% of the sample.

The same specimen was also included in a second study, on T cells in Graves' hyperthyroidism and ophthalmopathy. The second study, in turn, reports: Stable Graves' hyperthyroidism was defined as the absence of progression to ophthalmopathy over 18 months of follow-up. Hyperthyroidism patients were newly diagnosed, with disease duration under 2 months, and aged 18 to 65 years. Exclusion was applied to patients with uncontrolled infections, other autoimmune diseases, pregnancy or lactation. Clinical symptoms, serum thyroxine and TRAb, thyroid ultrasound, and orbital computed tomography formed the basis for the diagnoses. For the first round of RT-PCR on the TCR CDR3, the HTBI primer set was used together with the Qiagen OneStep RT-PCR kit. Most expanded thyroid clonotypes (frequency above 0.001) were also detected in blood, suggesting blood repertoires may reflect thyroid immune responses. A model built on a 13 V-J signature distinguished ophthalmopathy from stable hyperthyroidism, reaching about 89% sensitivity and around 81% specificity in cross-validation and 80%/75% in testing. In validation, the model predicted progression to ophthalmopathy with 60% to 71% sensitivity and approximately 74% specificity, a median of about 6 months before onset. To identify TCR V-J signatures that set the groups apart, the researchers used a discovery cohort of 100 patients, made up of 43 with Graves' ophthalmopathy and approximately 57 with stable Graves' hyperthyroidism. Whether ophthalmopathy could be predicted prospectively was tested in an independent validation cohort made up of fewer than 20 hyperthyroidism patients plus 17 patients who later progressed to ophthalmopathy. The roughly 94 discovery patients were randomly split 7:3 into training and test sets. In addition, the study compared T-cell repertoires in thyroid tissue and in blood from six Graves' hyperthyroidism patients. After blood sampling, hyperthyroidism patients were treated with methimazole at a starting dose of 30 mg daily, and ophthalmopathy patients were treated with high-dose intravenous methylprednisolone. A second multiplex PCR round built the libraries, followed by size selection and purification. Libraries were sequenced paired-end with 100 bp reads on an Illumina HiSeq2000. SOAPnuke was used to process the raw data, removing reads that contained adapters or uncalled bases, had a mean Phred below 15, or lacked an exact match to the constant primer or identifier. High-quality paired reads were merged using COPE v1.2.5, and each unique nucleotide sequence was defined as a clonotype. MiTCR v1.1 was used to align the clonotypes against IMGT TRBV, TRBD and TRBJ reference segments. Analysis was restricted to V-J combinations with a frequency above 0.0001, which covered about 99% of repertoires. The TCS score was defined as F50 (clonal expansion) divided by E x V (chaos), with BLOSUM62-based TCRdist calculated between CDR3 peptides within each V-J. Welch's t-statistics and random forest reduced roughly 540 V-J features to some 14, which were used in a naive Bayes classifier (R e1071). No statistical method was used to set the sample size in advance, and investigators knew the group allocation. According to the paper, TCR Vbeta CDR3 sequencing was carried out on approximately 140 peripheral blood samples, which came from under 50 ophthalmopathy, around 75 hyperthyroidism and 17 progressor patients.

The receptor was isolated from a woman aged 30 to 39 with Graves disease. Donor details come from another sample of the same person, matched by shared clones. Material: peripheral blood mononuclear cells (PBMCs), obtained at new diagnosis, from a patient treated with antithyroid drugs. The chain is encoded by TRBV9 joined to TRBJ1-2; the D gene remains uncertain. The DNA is TGTGCCAGCAGCGTAGAGGGAAGGGCTAACTATGGCTACACCTTC. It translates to CASSVEGRANYGYTF.